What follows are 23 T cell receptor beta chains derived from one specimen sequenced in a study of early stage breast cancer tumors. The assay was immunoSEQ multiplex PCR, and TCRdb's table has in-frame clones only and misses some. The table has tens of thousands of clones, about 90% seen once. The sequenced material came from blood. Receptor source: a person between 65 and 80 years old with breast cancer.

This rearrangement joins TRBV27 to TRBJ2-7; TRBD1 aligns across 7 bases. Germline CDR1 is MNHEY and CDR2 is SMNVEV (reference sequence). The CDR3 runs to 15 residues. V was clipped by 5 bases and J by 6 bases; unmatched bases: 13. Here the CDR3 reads CASSPHRGGSPEQYF. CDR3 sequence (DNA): TGTGCCAGCAGTCCCCACAGGGGTGGGTCCCCCGAGCAGTACTTC.

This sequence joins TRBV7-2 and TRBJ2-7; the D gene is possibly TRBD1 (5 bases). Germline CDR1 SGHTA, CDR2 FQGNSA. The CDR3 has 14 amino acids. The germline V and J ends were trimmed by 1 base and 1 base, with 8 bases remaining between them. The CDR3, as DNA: TGTGCCAGCAGCTTAGACAGGACGTCCTACGAGCAGTACTTC. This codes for CASSLDRTSYEQYF.

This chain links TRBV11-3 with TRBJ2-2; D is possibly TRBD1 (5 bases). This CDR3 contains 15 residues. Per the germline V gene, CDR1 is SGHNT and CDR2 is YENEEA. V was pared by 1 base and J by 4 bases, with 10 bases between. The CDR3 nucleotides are TGTGCCAGCAGCTTAGCAACAGGAGTCACCGGGGAGCTGTTTTTT. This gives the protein CASSLATGVTGELFF.

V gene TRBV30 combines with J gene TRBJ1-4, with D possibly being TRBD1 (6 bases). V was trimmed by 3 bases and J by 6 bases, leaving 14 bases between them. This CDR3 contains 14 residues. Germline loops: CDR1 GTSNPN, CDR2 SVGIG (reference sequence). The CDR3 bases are TGTGCCTGGAGGAGACCGGGGGGCGATGAAAAACTGTTTTTT. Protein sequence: CAWRRPGGDEKLFF. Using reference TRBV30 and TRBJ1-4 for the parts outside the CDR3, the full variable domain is SQTIHQWPATLVQPVGSPLSLECTVEGTSNPNLYWYRQAAGRGLQLLFYSVGIGQISSEVPQNLSASRPQDRQFILSSKKLLLSDSGFYLCAWRRPGGDEKLFFGSGTQLSVL.

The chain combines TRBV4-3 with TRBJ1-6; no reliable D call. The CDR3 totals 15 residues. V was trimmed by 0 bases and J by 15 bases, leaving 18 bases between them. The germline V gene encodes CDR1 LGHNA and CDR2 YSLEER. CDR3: CASSQDRQRVGHLHF. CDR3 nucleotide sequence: TGCGCCAGCAGCCAAGATCGACAACGCGTGGGCCACCTCCACTTT.

Written as DNA, the CDR3 is TGTGCCAGCAGGGAGGGGGGGGTCAGCTACAATGAGCAGTTCTTC. This codes for CASREGGVSYNEQFF. This chain links TRBV7-8 with TRBJ2-1; perhaps TRBD2 as D (7 bases). The CDR3 loop spans 15 amino acids. CDR1 SGHVS and CDR2 FQNEAQ come from the germline V gene. V was cut by 6 bases and J by 3 bases, with 15 bases left in between.

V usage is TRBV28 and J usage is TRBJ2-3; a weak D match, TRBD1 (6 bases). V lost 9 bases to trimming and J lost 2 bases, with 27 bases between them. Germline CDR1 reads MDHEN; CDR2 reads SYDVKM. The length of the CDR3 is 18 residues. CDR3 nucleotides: TGTGCCAGTCTACAGAGGGGGTTCACTCCCCCCGTCACAGATACGCAGTATTTT. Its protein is CASLQRGFTPPVTDTQYF.

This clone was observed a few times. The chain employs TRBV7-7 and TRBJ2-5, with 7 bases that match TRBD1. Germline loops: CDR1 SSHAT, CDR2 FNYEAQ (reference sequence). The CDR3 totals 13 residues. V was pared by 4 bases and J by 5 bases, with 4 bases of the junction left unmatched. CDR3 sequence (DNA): TGTGCCAGCAGCTCAGACAGGGAGGAGACCCAGTACTTC. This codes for CASSSDREETQYF.

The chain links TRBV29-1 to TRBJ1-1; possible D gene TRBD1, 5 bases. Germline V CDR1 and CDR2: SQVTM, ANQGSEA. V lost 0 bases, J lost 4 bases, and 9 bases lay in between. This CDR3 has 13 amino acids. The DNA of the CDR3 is TGCAGCGTTGAAGAAACCGGGGGCACTGAAGCTTTCTTT. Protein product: CSVEETGGTEAFF.

The CDR3 sequence: CASSSGQSADTQYF. Written as DNA, the CDR3 is TGTGCCAGCAGCTCAGGACAGTCCGCAGATACGCAGTATTTT. J is TRBJ2-3 and V is TRBV7-2, with a possible D match to TRBD1 (6 bases). CDR1 SGHTA and CDR2 FQGNSA come from the germline V gene. Trimming pared 4 bases from V and 4 bases from J, leaving 12 bases between. This CDR3 is built from 14 residues.

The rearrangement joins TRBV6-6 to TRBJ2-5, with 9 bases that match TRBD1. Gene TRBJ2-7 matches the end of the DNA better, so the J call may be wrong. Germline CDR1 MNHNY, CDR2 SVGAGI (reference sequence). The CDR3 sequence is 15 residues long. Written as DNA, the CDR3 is TGTGCCAGCAGTTTCATGACAGGGGGTCCATACGAGCAGTACTTC. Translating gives CASSFMTGGPYEQYF.

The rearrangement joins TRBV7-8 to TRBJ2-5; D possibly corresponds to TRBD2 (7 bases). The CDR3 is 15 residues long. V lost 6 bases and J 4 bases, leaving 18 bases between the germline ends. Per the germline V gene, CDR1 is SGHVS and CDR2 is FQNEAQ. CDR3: CASSPNVGGRETQYF. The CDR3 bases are TGTGCCAGCAGTCCCAACGTGGGGGGGCGAGAGACCCAGTACTTC.

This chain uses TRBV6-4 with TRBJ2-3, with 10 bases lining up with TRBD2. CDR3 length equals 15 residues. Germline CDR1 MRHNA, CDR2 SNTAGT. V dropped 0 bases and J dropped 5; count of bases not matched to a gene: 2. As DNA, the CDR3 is TGTGCCAGCAGTGACTCAGCGGGGGGGCAAGATACGCAGTATTTT. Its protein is CASSDSAGGQDTQYF.

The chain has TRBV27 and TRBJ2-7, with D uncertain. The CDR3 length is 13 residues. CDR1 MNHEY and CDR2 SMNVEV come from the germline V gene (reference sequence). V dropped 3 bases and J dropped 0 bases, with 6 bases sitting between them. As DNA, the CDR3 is TGTGCCAGCAGTTTTAGCAACTCCTACGAGCAGTACTTC. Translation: CASSFSNSYEQYF.

The CDR3 region is CASSLAGASGIQPQHF. DNA of the CDR3: TGTGCCTCCTCTTTAGCGGGGGCGAGCGGTATTCAGCCCCAGCATTTT. This chain links TRBV19 with TRBJ1-5, with D possibly being TRBD1 (6 bases). The CDR3 contains 16 residues. V was shortened by 11 bases and J by 6 bases, with 26 bases between the two germline ends. The germline gives CDR1 LNHDA, CDR2 SQIVND (reference sequence).

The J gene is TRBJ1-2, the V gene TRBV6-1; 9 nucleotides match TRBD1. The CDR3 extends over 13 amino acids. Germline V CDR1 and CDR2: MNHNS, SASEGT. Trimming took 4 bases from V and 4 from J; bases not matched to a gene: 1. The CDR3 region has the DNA TGTGCCAGCAGTGTACAGGGGGCCTATGGCTACACCTTC. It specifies CASSVQGAYGYTF.

The CDR3 sequence is CSVGTARYEQYF. The CDR3 DNA reads as TGCAGCGTCGGGACAGCCCGCTACGAGCAGTACTTC. The chain is built from TRBV29-1 and TRBJ2-7, with 7 bases that match TRBD1. The V gene's germline CDR1 is SQVTM and CDR2 ANQGSEA. V dropped 6 bases and J dropped 3; count of bases not matched to a gene: 5. The CDR3 extends over 12 amino acids.

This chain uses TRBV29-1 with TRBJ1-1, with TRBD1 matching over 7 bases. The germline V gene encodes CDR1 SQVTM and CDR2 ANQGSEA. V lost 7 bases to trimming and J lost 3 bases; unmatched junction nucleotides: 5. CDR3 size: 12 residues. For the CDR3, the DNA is TGCAGCGGGAGGGGGCTGGACACTGAAGCTTTCTTT. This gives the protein CSGRGLDTEAFF.

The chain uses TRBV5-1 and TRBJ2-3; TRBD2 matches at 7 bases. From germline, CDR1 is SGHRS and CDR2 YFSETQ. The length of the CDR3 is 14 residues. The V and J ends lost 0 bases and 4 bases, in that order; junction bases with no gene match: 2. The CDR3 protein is CASSLGLASDTQYF. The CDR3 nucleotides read TGCGCCAGCAGCTTGGGACTAGCATCAGATACGCAGTATTTT.

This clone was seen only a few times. The CDR3 DNA sequence: TGCGCCAGCAGCCAAGTAGAATACCAAGAGACCCAGTACTTC. Amino acids: CASSQVEYQETQYF. The V gene is TRBV4-1, the J gene TRBJ2-5; D unresolved. The germline CDR1 and CDR2 sequences are MGHRA and YSYEKL. The CDR3 runs to 14 residues. V lost 1 base to trimming and J lost 0 bases, with 6 bases between them.

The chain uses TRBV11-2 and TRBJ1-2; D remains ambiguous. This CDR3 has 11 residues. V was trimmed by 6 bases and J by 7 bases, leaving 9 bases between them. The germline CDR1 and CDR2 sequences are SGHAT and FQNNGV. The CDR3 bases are TGTGCCAGCAGTGAGAACGGTGGCTACACCTTC. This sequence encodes CASSENGGYTF.

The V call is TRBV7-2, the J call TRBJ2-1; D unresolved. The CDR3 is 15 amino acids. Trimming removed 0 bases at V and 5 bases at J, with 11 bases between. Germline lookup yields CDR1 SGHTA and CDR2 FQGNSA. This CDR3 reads CASSLAPTLDNEQFF. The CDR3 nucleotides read TGTGCCAGCAGCTTAGCGCCGACTTTAGACAATGAGCAGTTCTTC.

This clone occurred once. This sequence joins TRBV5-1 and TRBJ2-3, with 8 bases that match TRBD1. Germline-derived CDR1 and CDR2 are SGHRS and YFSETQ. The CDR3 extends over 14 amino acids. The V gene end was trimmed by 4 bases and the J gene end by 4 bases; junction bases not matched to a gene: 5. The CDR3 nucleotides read TGCGCCAGCAGCGTTGGACAGGGACCAGATACGCAGTATTTT. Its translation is CASSVGQGPDTQYF.